Below are 10 T cell receptor beta chains sequenced from a single sample in a study of cytomegalovirus exposure and HLA in healthy donors (dated 2017 in TCRdb). The library was generated by the immunoSEQ multiplex PCR assay. A mixture of 60 forward primers for TCR Vbeta segments and 13 reverse primers for TCR Jbeta segments was used in the multiplex PCR. Here the immuneACCESS table is served through TCRdb, limited to in-frame sequences with V and J called. Missing clones are a known gap in these copies; in checked studies unresolved V genes cover under half, and the rest lacks a known reason. The sample's own table lists 25,000 to 35,000 clones. The ten largest clones capture more than 3.5% of the sample. Specimen: PBMCs. The origin of the receptors is a woman aged 40 to 50 in good health and CMV-seropositive.

The chain uses TRBV11-2 and TRBJ1-1; D is uncertain. V lost 4 bases, J lost 4 bases, and 13 bases lay in between. The CDR3 is 14 residues long. Germline CDR1 SGHAT, CDR2 FQNNGV. The CDR3 DNA follows: TGTGCCAGCAGCTCCGTCTGGGGAGTCACTGAAGCTTTCTTT. It codes for CASSSVWGVTEAFF.

V and J are TRBV2 and TRBJ2-2, with unresolved D. CDR1 is SNHLY and CDR2 is FYNNEI in the germline V gene. This CDR3 is built from 13 residues. The ends were cut back, 6 bases at V and 7 bases at J, with 12 bases in the middle. This chain's CDR3 is CASRLGWVGELFF. The CDR3 region has the DNA TGTGCCAGCAGGCTGGGCTGGGTCGGGGAGCTGTTTTTT.

This clone is large by frequency. Different DNA sequences within this sample yield the same CDR3. The gene calls are TRBV7-9 and TRBJ2-7; TRBD1 matches at 7 bases. The germline CDR1 and CDR2 sequences are SEHNR and FQNEAQ (reference sequence). CDR3 size: 13 residues. With V trimmed by 7 bases and J by 2 bases, 5 bases remained unmatched. In DNA, the CDR3 is TGTGCCAGCACCGCCGGGACAGCCTACGAGCAGTACTTC. Translation gives CASTAGTAYEQYF.

The rearrangement links TRBV2 to TRBJ1-5; D is uncertain. This CDR3 comprises 14 residues. Germline V lookup: CDR1 SNHLY, CDR2 FYNNEI. Trimming took 4 bases from V and 7 from J, leaving 14 bases between them. In DNA, the CDR3 is TGTGCCAGCAGTGTTGGCGGGGTAATACAGCCCCAGCATTTT. This codes for CASSVGGVIQPQHF.

The CDR3 spells CASSKDRVDTEAFF. The CDR3, as DNA: TGCGCCAGCAGCAAGGACAGGGTCGACACTGAAGCTTTCTTT. The genes are TRBV4-1 and TRBJ1-1; 8 positions match TRBD1. Germline V lookup: CDR1 MGHRA, CDR2 YSYEKL. V lost 5 bases, J lost 3 bases, and 5 bases stayed unmatched. The CDR3 length is 14 residues.

The chain couples TRBV6-5 to TRBJ2-5, with D maybe TRBD1 (6 bases). V lost 7 bases to trimming and J lost 4 bases, with 13 bases between them. Germline V gene data show CDR1 as MNHEY and CDR2 as SVGAGI. The CDR3 has 13 amino acids. This CDR3 reads CASKAQGIETQYF. CDR3 nucleotides: TGTGCCAGCAAGGCACAGGGTATAGAGACCCAGTACTTC.

The rearrangement joins TRBV27 to TRBJ2-7; TRBD2 matches 10 bases. This CDR3 contains 14 residues. V lost 6 bases to trimming and J lost 4 bases; unmatched junction nucleotides: 6. Germline values: CDR1 MNHEY, CDR2 SMNVEV (reference sequence). The CDR3: CASRGAGGPYEQYF. The CDR3 DNA reads as TGTGCCAGCAGGGGAGCGGGAGGGCCATACGAGCAGTACTTC.

V gene TRBV5-1 combines with J gene TRBJ2-1, with 11 bases matching TRBD2. V shed 0 bases, J shed 10 bases, and the junction held 3 bases outside the gene matches. CDR1 is SGHRS and CDR2 is YFSETQ in the germline V gene. There are 14 residues in the CDR3. The DNA for the CDR3 is TGCGCCAGCAGCTTGGTAGCGGGAGGGGGCGAGCAGTTCTTC. Its translation: CASSLVAGGGEQFF.

The genes are TRBV7-6 and TRBJ2-2; a weak D match, TRBD2 (6 bases). V was shortened by 10 bases and J by 1 base, with 13 bases between the two germline ends. Looked up from germline, CDR1 is SGHVS and CDR2 is FNYEAQ. This CDR3 spans 14 amino acids. In nucleotides, the CDR3 is TGTGCCACTCTCCGGGGACTGAACACCGGGGAGCTGTTTTTT. Encoded protein: CATLRGLNTGELFF.

The CDR3 protein is CASSWTGSGEQYF. The DNA of the CDR3 is TGTGCCAGCAGCTGGACCGGGAGCGGCGAGCAGTACTTC. The V and J genes are TRBV5-6 and TRBJ2-7, with D perhaps TRBD2 (6 bases). The CDR3 consists of 13 residues. Germline CDR1 and CDR2: SGHDT and YYEEEE. V lost 3 bases and J lost 6, with 13 bases in between.